A single sample is the source of the 11 T cell receptor beta chains below, sequenced in a study of graft-versus-host responses after intestinal transplantation. Clones were sequenced by immunoSEQ multiplex PCR, and TCRdb holds only the in-frame ones, with some missing. This sample has 40,000 or so clones, with around 90% found just once. The starting material, graft tissue, was processed to release intraepithelial and lamina propria lymphocytes. Specimen: ileum tissue, collected 204 days after intestinal transplant. Every receptor here comes from a human patient who received an intestinal transplant, so some T cells may come from the graft donor.

The V gene is TRBV19, the J gene TRBJ1-1, with D perhaps matching TRBD1 (6 bases). The CDR3 runs 15 residues. Germline CDR1 is LNHDA and CDR2 is SQIVND (reference sequence). V gave up 5 bases and J gave up 10 bases, with 23 bases separating them. The DNA for the CDR3 is TGTGCCAGTAGTCCCCTGTTGGCAGGGGCCGGGGGAGCTTTCTTT. Residues: CASSPLLAGAGGAFF.

The rearrangement joins TRBV28 to TRBJ2-2; D gene unclear. The CDR3 runs 17 residues. Trimming left V 1 base short and J 6 bases short, with 18 bases between. Germline V lookup: CDR1 MDHEN, CDR2 SYDVKM. CDR3 in DNA: TGTGCCAGCAGTTTATTACTCCGGACCGATCGGGCCGGGGAGCTGTTTTTT. It is translated as CASSLLLRTDRAGELFF.

This chain links TRBV27 with TRBJ2-7; D is unresolved. This CDR3 has 11 amino acids. V gave up 3 bases and J gave up 4 bases, with 4 bases separating them. The germline V gene has CDR1 MNHEY and CDR2 SMNVEV (reference sequence). CDR3 sequence reads: CASSFGYEQYF. CDR3 nucleotide sequence: TGTGCCAGCAGTTTTGGGTACGAGCAGTACTTC.

This chain links TRBV6-5 with TRBJ2-5; TRBD2 matches 8 bases. The CDR3 is made up of 14 amino acids. Germline V lookup: CDR1 MNHEY, CDR2 SVGAGI. J gave up 5 bases and V 6 bases, and 8 bases lay outside the gene matches. The CDR3 reads CASSLGLARETQYF. The CDR3 coding sequence is TGTGCCAGCAGCCTTGGACTAGCTCGGGAGACCCAGTACTTC.

The CDR3 region is CASSQGGSTYNEQFF. CDR3 nucleotide sequence: TGTGCCAGCAGCCAAGGCGGGAGTACCTACAATGAGCAGTTCTTC. The chain uses TRBV4-2 and TRBJ2-1; 7 positions match TRBD2. Germline lookup yields CDR1 LGHNA and CDR2 YNFKEQ. CDR3 size: 15 residues. V trimming: 1 base; J trimming: 2 bases; junction bases outside the gene matches: 2.

This clone appeared once. The rearrangement links TRBV4-1 to TRBJ1-1, with 7 bases that match TRBD1. Per germline, CDR1 MGHRA and CDR2 YSYEKL. V dropped 4 bases and J dropped 4; count of bases not matched to a gene: 12. There are 16 residues in the CDR3. In nucleotides, the CDR3 is TGCGCCAGCAGCCCCGGGACAGCTAGTCTTACCACTGAAGCTTTCTTT. As protein: CASSPGTASLTTEAFF.

The chain employs TRBV7-8 and TRBJ1-1; no clear D. Germline CDR1 reads SGHVS; CDR2 reads FQNEAQ. V lost 1 base and J 5 bases, leaving 8 bases between the germline ends. The CDR3 consists of 13 residues. The CDR3 protein is CASSLEVGTEAFF. Here the CDR3 DNA reads TGTGCCAGCAGCTTAGAGGTCGGAACTGAAGCTTTCTTT.

V is TRBV28 and J is TRBJ1-2; 7 bases map to TRBD1. J lost 3 bases, V lost 6 bases, and 10 bases had no gene match. The CDR3 runs to 15 residues. The germline V gene encodes CDR1 MDHEN and CDR2 SYDVKM. The DNA for the CDR3 is TGTGCCAGCAGACAGACAGGGAATAATTACTATGGCTACACCTTC. Translating gives CASRQTGNNYYGYTF.

V gene TRBV4-1 combines with J gene TRBJ2-1; 8 bases map to TRBD2. V gave up 3 bases and J gave up 4 bases; unmatched junction bases: 8. CDR3 length: 16 residues. Germline V gene sequence: CDR1 MGHRA, CDR2 YSYEKL. Here the CDR3 reads CASSHLGLAGYNEQFF. The CDR3 nucleotides read TGCGCCAGCAGCCACCTAGGGCTAGCGGGTTACAATGAGCAGTTCTTC.

This chain uses TRBV28 with TRBJ1-5; 7 nucleotides line up with TRBD1. The CDR3 spans 14 residues. J lost 3 bases, V lost 4 bases, and 3 bases had no gene match. In germline, CDR1 is MDHEN, CDR2 SYDVKM. The CDR3 coding sequence is TGTGCCAGCAGTTGGGACAGACCCAATCAGCCCCAGCATTTT. This codes for CASSWDRPNQPQHF.

The chain has TRBV10-1 and TRBJ2-7; the D gene is possibly TRBD2 (5 bases). This CDR3 has 16 residues. The germline V and J ends were trimmed by 0 bases and 3 bases, with 15 bases remaining between them. CDR1 and CDR2 (germline): WNHNN, SYGVQD (reference sequence). The CDR3 is CASSESGPAGVYEQYF. In DNA form, the CDR3 reads TGCGCCAGCAGTGAGTCCGGCCCGGCCGGGGTCTACGAGCAGTACTTC.